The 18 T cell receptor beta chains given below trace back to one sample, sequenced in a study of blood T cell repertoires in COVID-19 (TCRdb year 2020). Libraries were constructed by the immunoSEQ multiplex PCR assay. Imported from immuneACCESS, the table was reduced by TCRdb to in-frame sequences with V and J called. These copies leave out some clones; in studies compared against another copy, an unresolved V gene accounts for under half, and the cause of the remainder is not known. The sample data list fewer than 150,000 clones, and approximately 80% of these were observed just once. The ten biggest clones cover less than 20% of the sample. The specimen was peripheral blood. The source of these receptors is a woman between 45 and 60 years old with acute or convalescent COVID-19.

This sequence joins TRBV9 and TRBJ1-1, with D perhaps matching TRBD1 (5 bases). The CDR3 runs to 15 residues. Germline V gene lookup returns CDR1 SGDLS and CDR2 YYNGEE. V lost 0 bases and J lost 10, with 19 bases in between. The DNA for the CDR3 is TGTGCCAGCAGCGTAGATCCCGACAGATTGGGGGGAGCTTTCTTT. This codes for CASSVDPDRLGGAFF.

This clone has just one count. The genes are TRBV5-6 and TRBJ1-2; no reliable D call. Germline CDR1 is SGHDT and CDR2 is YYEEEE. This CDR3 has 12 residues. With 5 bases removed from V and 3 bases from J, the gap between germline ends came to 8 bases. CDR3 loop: CASRALDYGYTF. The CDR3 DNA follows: TGTGCCAGCAGGGCGCTAGACTATGGCTACACCTTC.

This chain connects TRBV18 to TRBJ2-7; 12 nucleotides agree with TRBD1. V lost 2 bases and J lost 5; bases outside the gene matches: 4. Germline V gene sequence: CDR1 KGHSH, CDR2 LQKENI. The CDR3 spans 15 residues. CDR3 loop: CASSPMGQGANEQYF. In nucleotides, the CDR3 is TGTGCCAGCTCACCAATGGGACAGGGGGCCAACGAGCAGTACTTC.

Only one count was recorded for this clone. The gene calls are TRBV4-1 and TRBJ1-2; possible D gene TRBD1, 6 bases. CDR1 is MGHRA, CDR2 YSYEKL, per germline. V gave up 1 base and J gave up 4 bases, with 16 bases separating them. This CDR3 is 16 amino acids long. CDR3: CASSQGTDTQTYGYTF. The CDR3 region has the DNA TGCGCCAGCAGCCAAGGGACAGACACGCAAACCTATGGCTACACCTTC.

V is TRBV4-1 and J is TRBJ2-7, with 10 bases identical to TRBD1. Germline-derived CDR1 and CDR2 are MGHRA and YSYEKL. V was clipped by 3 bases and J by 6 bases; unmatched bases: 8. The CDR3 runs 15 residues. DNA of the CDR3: TGCGCCAGCAGCCAGGAGACAGGGGGCTGGATCGAGCAGTACTTC. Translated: CASSQETGGWIEQYF.

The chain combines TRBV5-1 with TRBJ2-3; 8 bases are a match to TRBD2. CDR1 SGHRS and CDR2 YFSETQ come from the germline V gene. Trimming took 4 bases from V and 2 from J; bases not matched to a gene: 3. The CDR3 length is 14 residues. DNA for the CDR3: TGCGCCAGCAGCGTTAGCGGGGACACAGATACGCAGTATTTT. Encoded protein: CASSVSGDTDTQYF.

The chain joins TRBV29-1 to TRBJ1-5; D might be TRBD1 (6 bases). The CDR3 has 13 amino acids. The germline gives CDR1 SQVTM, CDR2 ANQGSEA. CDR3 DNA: TGCAGTGATCGACAGGCGCGCAATCAGCCCCAGCATTTT. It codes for CSDRQARNQPQHF.

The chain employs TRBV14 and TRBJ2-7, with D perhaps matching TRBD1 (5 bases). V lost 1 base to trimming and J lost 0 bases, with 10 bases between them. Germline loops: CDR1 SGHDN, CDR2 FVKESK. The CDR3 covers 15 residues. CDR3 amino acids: CASSQGGQGSYEQYF. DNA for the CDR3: TGTGCCAGCAGCCAAGGGGGCCAGGGCTCCTACGAGCAGTACTTC.

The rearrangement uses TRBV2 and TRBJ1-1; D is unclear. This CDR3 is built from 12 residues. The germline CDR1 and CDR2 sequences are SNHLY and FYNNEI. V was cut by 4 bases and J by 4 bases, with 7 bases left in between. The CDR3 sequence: CASSVISTEAFF. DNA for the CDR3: TGTGCCAGCAGTGTCATCAGCACTGAAGCTTTCTTT.

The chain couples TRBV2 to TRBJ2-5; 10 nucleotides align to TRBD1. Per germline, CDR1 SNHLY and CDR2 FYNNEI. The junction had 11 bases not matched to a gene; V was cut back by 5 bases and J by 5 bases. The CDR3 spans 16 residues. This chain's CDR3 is CASSFSGTGVPETQYF. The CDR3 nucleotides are TGTGCCAGCAGTTTCTCCGGGACAGGGGTTCCGGAGACCCAGTACTTC.

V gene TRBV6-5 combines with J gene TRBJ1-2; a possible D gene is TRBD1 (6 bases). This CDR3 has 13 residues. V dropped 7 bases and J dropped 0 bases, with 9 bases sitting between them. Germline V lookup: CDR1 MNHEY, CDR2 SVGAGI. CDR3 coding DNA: TGTGCCAGCAACACAGGGACTAACTATGGCTACACCTTC. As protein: CASNTGTNYGYTF.

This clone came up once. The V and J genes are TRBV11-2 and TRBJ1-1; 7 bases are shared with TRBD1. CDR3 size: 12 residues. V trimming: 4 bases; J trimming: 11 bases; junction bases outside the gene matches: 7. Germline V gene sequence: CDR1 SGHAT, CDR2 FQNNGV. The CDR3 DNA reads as TGTGCCAGCAGCTCTCAATCAGGGGGGGCTTTCTTT. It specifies CASSSQSGGAFF.

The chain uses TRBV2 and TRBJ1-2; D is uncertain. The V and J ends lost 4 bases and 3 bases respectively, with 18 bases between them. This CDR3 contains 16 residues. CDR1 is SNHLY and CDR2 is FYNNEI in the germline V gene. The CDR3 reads CASSGTVVGRDYGYTF. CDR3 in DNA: TGTGCCAGCAGTGGGACGGTGGTTGGGAGGGACTATGGCTACACCTTC.

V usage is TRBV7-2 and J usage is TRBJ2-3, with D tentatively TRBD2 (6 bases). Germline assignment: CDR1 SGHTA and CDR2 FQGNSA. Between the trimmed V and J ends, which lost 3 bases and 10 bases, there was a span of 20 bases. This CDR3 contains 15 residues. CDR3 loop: CASSFGGLRMDPQYF. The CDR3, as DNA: TGTGCCAGCAGCTTTGGTGGACTAAGGATGGATCCGCAGTATTTT.

CDR3 sequence (DNA): TGTGCCTGGGGTACAGGGGGCAATGAAAAACTGTTTTTT. As protein: CAWGTGGNEKLFF. V gene TRBV30 combines with J gene TRBJ1-4; 9 bases are a match to TRBD1. Per the germline V gene, CDR1 is GTSNPN and CDR2 is SVGIG (reference sequence). The CDR3 has 13 residues. V trimming: 5 bases; J trimming: 5 bases; junction bases outside the gene matches: 3.

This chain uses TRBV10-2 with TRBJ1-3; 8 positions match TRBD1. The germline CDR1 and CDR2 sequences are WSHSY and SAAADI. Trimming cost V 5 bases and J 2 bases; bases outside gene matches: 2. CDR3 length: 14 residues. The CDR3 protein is CASSSTGAGNTIYF. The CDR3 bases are TGCGCCAGCAGTTCGACAGGGGCTGGAAACACCATATATTTT.

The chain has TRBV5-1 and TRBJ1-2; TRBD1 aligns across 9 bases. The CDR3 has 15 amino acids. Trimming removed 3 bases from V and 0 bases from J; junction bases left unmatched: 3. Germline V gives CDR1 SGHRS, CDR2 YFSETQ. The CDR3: CASSSTGGANYGYTF. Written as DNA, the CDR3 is TGCGCCAGCAGCTCAACAGGGGGCGCTAACTATGGCTACACCTTC.

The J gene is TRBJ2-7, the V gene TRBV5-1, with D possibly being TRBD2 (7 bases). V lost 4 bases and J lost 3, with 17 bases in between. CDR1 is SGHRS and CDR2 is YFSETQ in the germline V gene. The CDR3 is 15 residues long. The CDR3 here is CASSERGGTSYEQYF. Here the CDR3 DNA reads TGCGCCAGCAGCGAGAGGGGGGGAACGAGCTACGAGCAGTACTTC.